Listed below are T cell receptor beta chains from one sample, sequenced in a study of T-cell reconstitution after alpha-beta-depleted transplantation in children. TCRdb reprocessed the PCR reads via MiXCR and lists one record per CDR3 protein. The table shows tens of thousands of distinct CDR3 sequences, with around 9% occurring only once. This sample comprised PBMCs, mostly from graft donor cells, obtained 60 days after TCRalphabeta/CD19-depleted stem cell transplant. These receptors were collected from a male patient aged 2-9 years who had a stem cell transplant for chronic granulomatous disease, so the T cells may come from the graft donor. Each CDR3 is given with its conserved first and last residue. A D gene is named only where the DNA matches it firmly. The size field is filled for only some rows; it gives once, few, many or a size class.

>TRBV30|NA|NA|TRBJ2-7
CAWSDGLELGSYF
TGTGCCTGGAGTGATGGGTTAGAATTGGGCAGCTACTTC
>TRBV12-3/TRBV12-4|many|NA|TRBJ2-7
CASSLSRSKSEQYF
TGTGCCAGCAGTTTGTCCAGGTCAAAGTCCGAGCAGTACTTC
>TRBV27|many|NA|TRBJ2-1
CASSFNRVSYNEQFF
TGTGCCAGCAGTTTCAACAGGGTCTCCTACAATGAGCAGTTCTTC
>TRBV28|few|NA|TRBJ2-3
CASSFDPITSTSRSTQYF
TGTGCCAGCAGTTTCGACCCCATAACCTCTACCTCACGGAGTACGCAGTATTTT
>TRBV9|many|NA|TRBJ2-5
CASSSRLTGETQYF
TGTGCCAGCAGCTCCCGACTGACGGGGGAGACCCAGTACTTC
>TRBV3-1|many|NA|TRBJ2-1
CASSQEGREPKDEQFF
TGTGCCAGCAGCCAAGAGGGCCGGGAGCCTAAAGATGAGCAGTTCTTC
>TRBV27|many|TRBD1|TRBJ1-4
CASSLQGEEKLFF
TGTGCCAGCAGTTTACAGGGGGAGGAAAAACTGTTTTTT
>TRBV4-3|NA|NA|TRBJ2-3
CASSQDRRSTDTQYF
TGCGCCAGCAGCCAAGATCGGCGCAGCACAGATACGCAGTATTTT
>TRBV29-1|many|TRBD1|TRBJ2-7
CSVWAGTGVPYEQYF
TGCAGCGTTTGGGCCGGGACAGGGGTTCCCTACGAGCAGTACTTC
>TRBV5-1|many|TRBD1|TRBJ2-7
CASSLDGTGSYEQYF
TGCGCCAGCAGCTTGGACGGGACAGGCTCCTACGAGCAGTACTTC
>TRBV3-1|few|NA|TRBJ2-7
CASSQYRDLEQYF
TGTGCCAGCAGCCAGTACCGGGACCTCGAGCAGTACTTC
>TRBV7-6|many|TRBD2|TRBJ2-1
CASSLTAGKDGEQFF
TGTGCCAGCAGCTTAACAGCGGGGAAGGACGGTGAGCAGTTCTTC
>TRBV7-2|many|NA|TRBJ2-7
CASSLSLAHLYEQYF
TGTGCCAGCAGCTTGTCATTAGCGCACCTCTACGAGCAGTACTTC
>TRBV2|NA|NA|TRBJ1-1
CASGSLAAFF
TGTGCCTCGGGGTCTCTCGCAGCTTTCTTT
>TRBV7-2|NA|NA|TRBJ2-6
CASSLGSGANVLTF
TGTGCCAGCAGCTTAGGCTCTGGGGCCAACGTCCTGACTTTC
>TRBV5-6|NA|TRBD2|TRBJ2-1
CASSLGLAGPNEQFF
TGTGCCAGCAGCTTGGGACTAGCGGGACCAAATGAGCAGTTCTTC
>TRBV9|many|TRBD2|TRBJ2-3
CASSVAMREARTDTQYF
TGTGCCAGCAGCGTAGCTATGCGGGAGGCGCGCACAGATACGCAGTATTTT
>TRBV9|many|TRBD1|TRBJ2-7
CASSAYPGQSYEQYF
TGTGCCAGCAGCGCCTATCCGGGACAGAGCTACGAGCAGTACTTC
>TRBV5-1|many|NA|TRBJ2-5
CASSLTAAQETQYF
TGCGCCAGCAGCTTGACCGCGGCCCAAGAGACCCAGTACTTC
>TRBV20-1|many|NA|TRBJ2-5
CSARSGGETQYF
TGCAGTGCTAGGAGTGGAGGGGAGACCCAGTACTTC
>TRBV10-3|many|TRBD1|TRBJ2-2
CAISWQGAAGELFF
TGTGCCATCAGTTGGCAGGGGGCTGCCGGGGAGCTGTTTTTT
>TRBV9|NA|NA|TRBJ1-6
CASSTQGDNSPLHF
TGTGCCAGCAGCACCCAGGGAGACAATTCACCCCTCCACTTT
>TRBV20-1|NA|NA|TRBJ1-2
CSANTGSVGYTF
TGCAGTGCTAACACAGGGTCAGTGGGCTACACCTTC
>TRBV5-1|many|TRBD2|TRBJ2-3
CASSRPGTSMAQYF
TGCGCCAGCAGCCGTCCCGGGACTAGCATGGCGCAGTATTTT
>TRBV6-5|many|TRBD1|TRBJ2-7
CASSYILGTGSGYEQYF
TGTGCCAGCAGTTACATCTTAGGGACAGGGAGCGGCTACGAGCAGTACTTC
>TRBV4-1|many|NA|TRBJ2-7
CASSLLGGAEQYF
TGCGCCAGCAGCCTGTTGGGGGGGGCCGAGCAGTACTTC
>TRBV12-3/TRBV12-4|NA|NA|TRBJ2-2
CASSLRLFF
TGTGCCAGCAGTCTTAGGCTGTTTTTT
>TRBV5-1|many|TRBD2|TRBJ2-1
CASSFSRGGSGRSFIEDEQFF
TGCGCCAGCAGCTTTTCGCGTGGGGGTAGCGGGAGATCTTTTATCGAGGATGAGCAGTTCTTC
>TRBV20-1|many|NA|TRBJ2-1
CSARDLTTRGSYNEQFF
TGCAGTGCTAGAGATCTAACTACCAGGGGCTCCTACAATGAGCAGTTCTTC
>TRBV5-1|many|NA|TRBJ2-6
CASREGTATANVLTF
TGCGCCAGCAGAGAAGGGACGGCGACGGCCAACGTCCTGACTTTC
>TRBV15|NA|TRBD2|TRBJ2-1
CATSRDSGSSYNEQFF
TGTGCCACCAGCAGGGATAGCGGGAGCTCCTACAATGAGCAGTTCTTC
>TRBV7-6|medium-sized|NA|TRBJ2-7
CASSSLTQEQYF
TGTGCCAGCAGCTCGCTGACTCAGGAGCAGTACTTC
>TRBV7-9|NA|NA|TRBJ2-1
CASSHWAPKYNEQFF
TGTGCCAGCAGCCACTGGGCCCCTAAATACAATGAGCAGTTCTTC
>TRBV25-1|many|NA|TRBJ1-1
CASSASQGRAFF
TGTGCCAGCAGTGCTTCCCAGGGGAGAGCTTTCTTT
>TRBV10-3|many|NA|TRBJ2-3
CAISETPGPTDTQYF
TGTGCCATCAGTGAGACCCCGGGACCCACAGATACGCAGTATTTT
>TRBV19|NA|NA|TRBJ2-5
CASSILGRQGPLTQYF
TGTGCCAGTAGTATCCTGGGGCGGCAGGGGCCCCTGACCCAGTACTTC
>TRBV15|once|NA|TRBJ2-3
CATSRLRQGGADTQYF
TGTGCCACCAGCAGACTCAGACAGGGAGGGGCAGATACGCAGTATTTT
>TRBV7-9|NA|NA|TRBJ1-2
CASSLVPGNYGYTF
TGTGCCAGCAGCTTAGTGCCAGGGAACTATGGCTACACCTTC
>TRBV2|few|TRBD1|TRBJ1-5
CASSGQGAGQPQHF
TGTGCCAGCAGCGGACAGGGGGCAGGGCAGCCCCAGCATTTT
>TRBV21-1|NA|NA|TRBJ2-1
CASSKGASSGRPGSSYNEQFF
TGTGCCAGCAGCAAAGGGGCATCTAGCGGGAGGCCGGGGAGCTCCTACAATGAGCAGTTCTTC
>TRBV20-1|many|TRBD2|TRBJ2-1
CSARALAGGYNEQFF
TGCAGTGCTAGAGCACTAGCGGGTGGCTACAATGAGCAGTTCTTC
>TRBV5-2|NA|NA|TRBJ2-7
CARGPGPVRGDYEQYF
TGTGCCAGGGGCCCCGGGCCGGTGCGGGGGGACTACGAGCAGTACTTC
>TRBV20-1|many|NA|TRBJ2-3
CSAPKWGGDTQYF
TGCAGTGCTCCTAAGTGGGGAGGAGATACGCAGTATTTT
>TRBV6-5|many|NA|TRBJ2-3
CASSYSGSTDTQYF
TGTGCCAGCAGTTACTCGGGGAGCACAGATACGCAGTATTTT
>TRBV20-1|many|NA|TRBJ2-1
CSAQKIGELNEQFF
TGCAGTGCGCAGAAAATAGGGGAGTTAAATGAGCAGTTCTTC